This T cell receptor (beta chain) comes out of a study of T-cell reconstitution after alpha-beta-depleted transplantation in children. Study observations and caveats: T-cell counts and diversity were attributed mostly to newly produced T cells one year after transplant. Several hundred expanded graft clones reportedly were the source of alpha-beta T cells about two months after transplant. Several patients had high TCRbeta diversity at day 60; it came from surviving recipient T cells and thymic progenitors.

Germline loops: CDR1 SGHRS, CDR2 YFSETQ. The ends were cut back, 3 bases at V and 0 bases at J, with 10 bases in the middle. The CDR3 covers 14 residues. This clonotype was seen repeatedly, ten times or more. Its cognate antigen is unknown. Preparation of the TCRbeta library involved a method that used unique molecular identifiers. TCRdb used MiXCR to reprocess the PCR reads, holding one entry per CDR3 protein. The sample shows about 980,000 distinct CDR3 sequences, roughly 29% of them seen only once. The source of this sequence is a boy younger than two who had a stem cell transplant for SCID, so the T cells may come from the graft donor. This specimen was PBMCs, mostly from graft donor cells, taken 360 days after TCRalphabeta/CD19-depleted stem cell transplant. The chain is built from TRBV5-1 and TRBJ2-7; D is undetermined. This CDR3 is CASSSKTISYEQYF. The CDR3 bases are TGCGCCAGCAGCTCTAAGACAATCTCCTACGAGCAGTACTTC.